Below are 9 T cell receptor beta chains sequenced from a single sample in a study of molecular identifiers for immune sequencing clone quantification listed by TCRdb under 2018. Library construction relied on PCR. The sequencer was an Illumina HiSeq 4000. Using fastp at Q25 and MiXCR, TCRdb reprocessed the public reads and kept productive beta chains. Merged by CDR3 protein, the rows form single entries marked with the most common genes and DNA. The sample data list 490,000 or so distinct CDR3 sequences, and about a fifth of these were observed just once. The ten largest clonotypes hold about 0.84% of the sample. Sample: naive CD8+ T cells from blood, with Jurkat cell RNA spiked in. Read against the paper, the sample's cell subset or site label means: FACS-sorted CD8+CD4-CCR7+CD45RA+ naive T cells. The receptors shown here come from a human donor in good health. Some libraries in this study had Jurkat cell RNA spiked in.

V gene TRBV20-1 combines with J gene TRBJ2-1; 9 nucleotides line up with TRBD2. After removal of 2 bases from V and 9 bases from J, the junction contained 2 bases not matched to a gene. The CDR3 consists of 12 residues. The V gene's germline CDR1 is DFQATT and CDR2 SNEGSKA (reference sequence). The CDR3 DNA reads TGCAGTGCTAGAATAGCGGGAGTTGAGCAGTTCTTC. This encodes CSARIAGVEQFF.

Points on this clonotype: A much bigger clone sits one base away, suggesting this may be a read error. The CDR3 carries no conserved terminal phenylalanine or tryptophan, so it likely arises from a read error. This rearrangement joins TRBV12-3 or TRBV12-4 to TRBJ2-7; D may correspond to TRBD1 or TRBD2 (5 bases each). V was pared by 3 bases and J by 7 bases, with 16 bases between. CDR3 size: 14 residues. The CDR3 coding sequence is TGTGCCAGCAGTTTGGGGACCGCCCAAGGGGAGCAGTACCTC. Its protein is CASSLGTAQGEQYL.

This chain connects TRBV20-1 to TRBJ2-1; no clear D gene. Germline CDR1 reads DFQATT; CDR2 reads SNEGSKA (reference sequence). The CDR3 extends over 14 amino acids. Trimming removed 1 base at V and 3 bases at J, with 10 bases between. The CDR3: CSARGRPLYNEQFF. CDR3 sequence (DNA): TGCAGTGCTAGAGGACGCCCCCTCTACAATGAGCAGTTCTTC.

Notes on this clonotype: One base away lies a much larger clone, so this may be a sequencing read error. The chain links TRBV4-3 to TRBJ1-3; 7 bases match TRBD1. This CDR3 region has 17 residues. J was trimmed by 2 bases and V by 1 base; bases with no gene match: 8. CDR1 and CDR2 from the germline V gene are LGHNA and YSLEER. Here the CDR3 DNA reads TGCGCCAGCAGCCAAGCCGGACAGGCAAGCCCTGGAAACACCATATATTTT. Translated: CASSQAGQASPGNTIYF.

A few counts support this clonotype. The V call is TRBV20-1, the J call TRBJ1-1; 12 bases align to TRBD1. Unmatched junction bases numbered 6, after V lost 0 bases and J lost 7 bases. CDR3 length: 15 amino acids. CDR1 is DFQATT, CDR2 SNEGSKA, per germline (reference sequence). This CDR3 is CSARDLGQGAIEAFF. For the CDR3, the DNA is TGCAGTGCTAGAGACCTGGGACAGGGGGCGATTGAAGCTTTCTTT.

This clonotype was recorded at least ten times. This sequence joins TRBV9 and TRBJ1-1; a weak D match, TRBD1 (5 bases). CDR1 is SGDLS, CDR2 YYNGEE, per germline. V dropped 6 bases and J dropped 1 base, with 10 bases sitting between them. This CDR3 has 13 amino acids. For the CDR3, the DNA is TGTGCCAGCACTGCAGGGCCGAACACTGAAGCTTTCTTT. It translates to CASTAGPNTEAFF.

This clonotype was observed a few times. The chain employs TRBV19 and TRBJ2-1; 9 positions agree with TRBD1. The CDR3 loop spans 14 amino acids. V lost 8 bases and J lost 4; bases outside the gene matches: 6. Germline-derived CDR1 and CDR2 are LNHDA and SQIVND (reference sequence). The CDR3 nucleotides are TGTGCCAGTTCGACAGGGGGACTATACAATGAGCAGTTCTTC. Translation: CASSTGGLYNEQFF.

This clonotype came up many times. This chain links TRBV7-2 with TRBJ1-4; maybe TRBD1 (5 bases). CDR3 length: 14 residues. CDR1 is SGHTA, CDR2 FQGNSA, per germline. The V gene lost 5 bases and the J gene lost 5 bases, with 12 bases spanning the gap. For the CDR3, the DNA is TGTGCCAGCAGCCAAGTGACAGTAAATGAAAAACTGTTTTTT. It codes for CASSQVTVNEKLFF.

The table lists this clonotype with many counts. The chain combines TRBV20-1 with TRBJ1-4; D gene uncertain. V was pared by 0 bases and J by 2 bases, with 13 bases between. CDR3 length: 16 residues. CDR1 DFQATT and CDR2 SNEGSKA come from the germline V gene (reference sequence). CDR3 protein: CSARDRQVGTNEKLFF. In DNA, the CDR3 is TGCAGTGCTAGAGATCGGCAGGTGGGCACTAATGAAAAACTGTTTTTT.